The rows below give T cell receptor beta chains drawn from one sample of a study of OX40 agonist ivuxolimab in advanced cancers. The protocol was immunoSEQ multiplex PCR, while the TCRdb copy is restricted to in-frame clones and leaves out a portion. The sample lists about 48,000 clones; about 90% were seen once. The sequences come from CD4+ or CD8+ T cells sorted from blood, collected in a trial of the OX40 agonist ivuxolimab. These receptors were obtained from an adult with an advanced solid tumor such as melanoma, head and neck, liver or kidney cancer. Each CDR3 is given with its conserved first and last residue. The D gene is left open where the match is weak. Size values are once, few and many counts, or a class for expanded clones, and some rows have none.

v_call	j_call	d_call	clone_size	cdr3_aa	cdr3_nt
TRBV7-9	TRBJ2-1	NA	NA	CASRADGDNEQFF	TGTGCCAGCAGAGCGGATGGGGACAATGAGCAGTTCTTC
TRBV5-1	TRBJ2-2	NA	few	CASSLSQYTGELFF	TGCGCCAGCAGCTTGAGCCAGTACACCGGGGAGCTGTTTTTT
TRBV27	TRBJ1-6	NA	NA	CASRSYNSPLHF	TGTGCCAGCAGGTCATATAATTCACCCCTCCACTTT
TRBV19	TRBJ1-4	TRBD1	NA	CASSKTGEDEKLFF	TGTGCCAGTAGCAAGACAGGGGAGGATGAAAAACTGTTTTTT
TRBV29-1	TRBJ2-3	TRBD2	NA	CSVSSLAGDRDTQYF	TGCAGCGTTTCCTCCCTAGCGGGGGATAGGGATACGCAGTATTTT
TRBV27	TRBJ1-1	NA	NA	CASSTNRANTEAFF	TGTGCCAGCAGTACGAACAGGGCAAACACTGAAGCTTTCTTT
TRBV19	TRBJ1-1	TRBD1	NA	CASSPIRDRIEAFF	TGTGCCAGTAGCCCGATACGGGACAGGATAGAAGCTTTCTTT
TRBV6-1	TRBJ2-3	NA	NA	CASSDSQGGTDTQYF	TGTGCCAGCAGTGACTCGCAGGGAGGCACAGATACGCAGTATTTT
TRBV19	TRBJ2-1	TRBD1	NA	CASSIDISDRVRYEQFF	TGTGCCAGTAGTATAGATATTAGCGACAGGGTCAGGTATGAGCAGTTCTTC
TRBV7-9	TRBJ1-1	NA	few	CASSSASLAEAFF	TGTGCCAGCAGCTCCGCCAGCCTCGCTGAAGCTTTCTTT
TRBV15	TRBJ1-1	TRBD1	NA	CATSLDRDRGNTEAFF	TGTGCCACCAGCCTTGATCGGGACAGGGGAAATACTGAAGCTTTCTTT
TRBV6-6	TRBJ1-1	NA	NA	CASIDEGALLTEAFF	TGTGCCAGCATCGATGAAGGGGCCCTACTCACTGAAGCTTTCTTT
TRBV28	TRBJ1-2	NA	NA	CASSSIEQELKDGYTF	TGTGCCAGCAGTTCCATAGAACAGGAATTAAAGGATGGCTACACCTTC
TRBV9	TRBJ2-1	NA	NA	CASSGRQNEYNEQFF	TGTGCCAGCAGCGGACGACAGAATGAATACAATGAGCAGTTCTTC